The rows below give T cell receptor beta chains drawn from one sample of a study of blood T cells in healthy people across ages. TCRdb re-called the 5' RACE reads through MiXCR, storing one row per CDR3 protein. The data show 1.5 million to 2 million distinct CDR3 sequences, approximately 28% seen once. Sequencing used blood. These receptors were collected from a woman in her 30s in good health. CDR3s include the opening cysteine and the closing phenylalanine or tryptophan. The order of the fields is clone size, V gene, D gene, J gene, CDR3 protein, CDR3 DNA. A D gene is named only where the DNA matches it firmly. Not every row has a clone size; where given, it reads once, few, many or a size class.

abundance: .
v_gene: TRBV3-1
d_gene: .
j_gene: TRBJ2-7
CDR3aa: CASSQDPTGTLRVQYF
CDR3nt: TGTGCCAGCAGCCAAGATCCCACAGGTACCTTACGAGTGCAGTACTTC

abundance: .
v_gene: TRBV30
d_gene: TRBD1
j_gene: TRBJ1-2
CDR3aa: CAWSPGTGGAGYGYTF
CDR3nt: TGTGCCTGGAGTCCGGGGACAGGGGGCGCAGGCTATGGCTACACCTTC

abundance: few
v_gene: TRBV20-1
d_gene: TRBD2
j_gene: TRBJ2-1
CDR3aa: CSARSPFTGGSNEQFF
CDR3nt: TGCAGTGCTAGATCTCCATTTACGGGGGGGTCGAATGAGCAGTTCTTC

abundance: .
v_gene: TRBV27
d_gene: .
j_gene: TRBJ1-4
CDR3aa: CANSPNPRNKLFF
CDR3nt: TGTGCCAACAGTCCGAATCCAAGGAATAAACTGTTTTTT

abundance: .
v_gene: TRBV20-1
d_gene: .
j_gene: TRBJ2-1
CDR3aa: CSARSGRSPNEQFF
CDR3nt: TGCAGTGCTAGGAGCGGAAGGTCGCCCAATGAGCAGTTCTTC

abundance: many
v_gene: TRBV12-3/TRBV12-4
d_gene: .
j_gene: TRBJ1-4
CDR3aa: CASSTQGEKLFF
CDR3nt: TGTGCCAGCAGTACCCAGGGTGAAAAACTGTTTTTT

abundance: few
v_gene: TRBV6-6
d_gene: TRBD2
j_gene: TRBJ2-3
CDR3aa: CASSNGGAGGLADTQYF
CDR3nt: TGTGCCAGCAGTAACGGGGGAGCGGGGGGGCTGGCAGATACGCAGTATTTT

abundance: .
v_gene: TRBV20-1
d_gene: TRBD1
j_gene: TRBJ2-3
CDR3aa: CSAGQGAFTDTQYF
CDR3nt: TGCAGTGCCGGACAGGGGGCTTTCACAGATACGCAGTATTTT

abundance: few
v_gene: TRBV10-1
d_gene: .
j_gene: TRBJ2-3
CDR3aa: CASSEAERGTQYF
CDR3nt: TGCGCCAGCAGTGAGGCTGAGCGAGGTACGCAGTATTTT

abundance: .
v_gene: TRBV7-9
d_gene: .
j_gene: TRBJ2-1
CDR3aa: CASSLTGTADEQFF
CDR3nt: TGTGCCAGCAGCTTAACAGGGACTGCCGATGAGCAGTTCTTC

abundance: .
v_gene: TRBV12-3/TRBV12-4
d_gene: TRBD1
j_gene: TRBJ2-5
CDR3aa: CASTTNRGETQYF
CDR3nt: TGTGCCAGCACCACGAACAGGGGCGAGACCCAGTACTTC

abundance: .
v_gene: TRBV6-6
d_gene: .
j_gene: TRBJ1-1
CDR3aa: CASSYAKLWGGTEAFF
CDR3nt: TGTGCCAGCAGTTACGCCAAATTATGGGGTGGGACTGAAGCTTTCTTT

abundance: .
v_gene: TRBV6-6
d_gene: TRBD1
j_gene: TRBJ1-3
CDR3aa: CASSAGQGLYTIYF
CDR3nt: TGTGCCAGCAGTGCGGGACAGGGGTTGTACACCATATATTTT

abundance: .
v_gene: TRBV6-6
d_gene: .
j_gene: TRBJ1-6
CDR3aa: CASSYLAGNNSPLHF
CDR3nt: TGTGCCAGCAGTTACCTCGCGGGGAATAATTCACCCCTCCACTTT

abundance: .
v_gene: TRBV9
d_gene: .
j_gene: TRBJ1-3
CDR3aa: CASSAEDVSGNTIYF
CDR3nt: TGTGCCAGCAGCGCGGAGGACGTCTCTGGAAACACCATATATTTT

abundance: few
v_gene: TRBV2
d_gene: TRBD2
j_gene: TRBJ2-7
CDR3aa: CASRAGAGDPYEQYF
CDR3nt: TGTGCCAGCAGGGCGGGAGCGGGAGACCCCTACGAGCAGTACTTC

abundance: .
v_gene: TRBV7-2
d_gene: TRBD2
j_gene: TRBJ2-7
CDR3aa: CASSLIAGSSYNEQYF
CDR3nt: TGTGCCAGCAGTTTAATAGCGGGGAGCTCCTACAATGAGCAGTACTTC

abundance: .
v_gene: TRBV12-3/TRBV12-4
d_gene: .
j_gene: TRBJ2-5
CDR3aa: CASSLGRTAIGETQYF
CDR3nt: TGTGCCAGCAGTTTAGGGAGGACGGCTATCGGGGAGACCCAGTACTTC

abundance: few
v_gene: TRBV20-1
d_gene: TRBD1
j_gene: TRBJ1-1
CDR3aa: CSARQGLRNTEAFF
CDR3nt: TGCAGTGCGAGACAGGGACTGAGGAACACTGAAGCTTTCTTT

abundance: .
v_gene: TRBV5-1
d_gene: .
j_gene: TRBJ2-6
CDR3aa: CASSLVAVVGANVRTF
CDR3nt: TGCGCCAGCAGCTTGGTGGCGGTGGTGGGGGCCAACGTCCGGACTTTC

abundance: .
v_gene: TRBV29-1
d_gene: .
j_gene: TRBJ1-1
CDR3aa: CSVGEGAFF
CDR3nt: TGCAGCGTTGGGGAGGGAGCTTTCTTT

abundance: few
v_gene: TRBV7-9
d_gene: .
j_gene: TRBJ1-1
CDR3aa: CASSPWGANTEAFF
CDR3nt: TGTGCCAGCAGCCCCTGGGGGGCGAACACTGAAGCTTTCTTT

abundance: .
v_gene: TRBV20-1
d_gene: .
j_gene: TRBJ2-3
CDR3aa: CSARRGTLTDTQYF
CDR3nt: TGCAGTGCTAGGAGGGGCACCCTGACAGATACGCAGTATTTT

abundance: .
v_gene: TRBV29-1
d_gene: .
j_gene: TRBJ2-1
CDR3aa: CSVDSPLGYNEQFF
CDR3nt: TGCAGCGTCGACTCTCCCCTGGGCTACAATGAGCAGTTCTTC

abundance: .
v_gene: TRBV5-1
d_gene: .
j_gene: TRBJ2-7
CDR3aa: CASSPGARSDFVWDEQYF
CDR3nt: TGCGCCAGCAGCCCCGGGGCGCGGTCGGACTTCGTGTGGGACGAGCAGTACTTC

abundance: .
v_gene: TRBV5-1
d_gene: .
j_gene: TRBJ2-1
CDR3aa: CASSASGGGGYNEQFF
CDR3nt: TGCGCCAGCAGTGCCTCCGGAGGTGGGGGGTACAATGAGCAGTTCTTC

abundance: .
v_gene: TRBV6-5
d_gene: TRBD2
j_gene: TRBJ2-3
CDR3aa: CASSHPAGATDTQYF
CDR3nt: TGTGCCAGCAGCCACCCAGCGGGAGCCACAGATACGCAGTATTTT

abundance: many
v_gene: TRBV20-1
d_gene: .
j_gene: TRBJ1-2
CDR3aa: CSASRANYGYTF
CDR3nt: TGCAGTGCTTCACGAGCTAACTATGGCTACACCTTC

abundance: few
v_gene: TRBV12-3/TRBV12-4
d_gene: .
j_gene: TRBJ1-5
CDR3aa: CASSFRGPVQPQHF
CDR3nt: TGTGCCAGCAGTTTCAGAGGGCCTGTCCAGCCCCAGCATTTT

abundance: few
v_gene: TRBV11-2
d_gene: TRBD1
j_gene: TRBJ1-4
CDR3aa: CASSLDRGRGLLKLFF
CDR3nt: TGTGCCAGCAGCTTAGATCGGGGCAGGGGGCTCCTTAAACTGTTTTTT

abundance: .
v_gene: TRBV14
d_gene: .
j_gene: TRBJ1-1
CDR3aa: CASNQGLRSTEAFF
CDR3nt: TGTGCCAGCAACCAAGGGCTCCGGTCGACTGAAGCTTTCTTT

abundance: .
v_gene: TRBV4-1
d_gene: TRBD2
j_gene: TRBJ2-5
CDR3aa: CASSQGLGGEGETQYF
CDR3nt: TGCGCCAGCAGCCAAGGTCTCGGGGGGGAAGGGGAGACCCAGTACTTC

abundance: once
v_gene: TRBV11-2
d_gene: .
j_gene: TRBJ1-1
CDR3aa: CASSLDFGVRSTEAFF
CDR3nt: TGTGCCAGCAGCTTAGATTTCGGGGTGAGGAGCACTGAAGCTTTCTTT

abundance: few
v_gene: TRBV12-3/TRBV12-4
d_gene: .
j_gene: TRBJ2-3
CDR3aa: CASSLLKPDTQYF
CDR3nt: TGTGCCAGCAGTTTACTAAAGCCCGATACGCAGTATTTT

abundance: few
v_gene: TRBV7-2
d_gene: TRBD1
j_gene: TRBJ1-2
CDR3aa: CASSQGQGSRYGYTF
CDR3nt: TGTGCCAGCAGCCAGGGACAGGGGTCGCGATATGGCTACACCTTC

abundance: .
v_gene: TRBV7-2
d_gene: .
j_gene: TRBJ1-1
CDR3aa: CASSPAGGVNTEAFF
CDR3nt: TGTGCCAGCAGCCCCGCGGGAGGGGTGAACACTGAAGCTTTCTTT

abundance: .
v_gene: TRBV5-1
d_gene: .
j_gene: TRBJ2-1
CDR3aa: CASGLENNEQFF
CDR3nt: TGCGCCAGCGGTTTGGAAAACAATGAGCAGTTCTTC

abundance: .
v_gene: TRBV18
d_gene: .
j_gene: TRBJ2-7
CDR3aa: CASSPGSHTYEQYF
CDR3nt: TGTGCCAGCTCACCAGGTTCTCATACCTACGAGCAGTACTTC

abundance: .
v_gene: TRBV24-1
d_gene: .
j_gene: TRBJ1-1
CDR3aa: CATSDPTLGTEAFF
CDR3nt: TGTGCCACCAGTGATCCGACCCTAGGTACCGAAGCTTTCTTT

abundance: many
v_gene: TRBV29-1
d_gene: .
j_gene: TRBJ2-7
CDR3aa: CSARDTDYEQYF
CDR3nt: TGCAGCGCTCGGGACACCGACTACGAGCAGTACTTC

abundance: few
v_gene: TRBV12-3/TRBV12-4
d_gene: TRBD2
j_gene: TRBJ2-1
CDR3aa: CASSLVLAGSIEQFF
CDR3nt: TGTGCCAGCAGTTTGGTACTAGCGGGAAGCATTGAGCAGTTCTTC